This TCR beta chain was sequenced for a study of blood T cell repertoires in COVID-19. About the research overall: COVID-19 samples from acute and convalescent phases originated in the United States, Italy and Spain. Sources were T cells, B-cell-depleted T cells, or PBMCs; the material itself was cDNA or gDNA.

Per the original methods: The authors estimated nucleated cell counts from reference gene primer amplification. Clones were sequenced by immunoSEQ multiplex PCR, and TCRdb holds only the in-frame ones, with some missing. The V and J calls and clone size were taken over from that table, and D and trimming were inferred from the DNA. The repertoire has about 130,000 clones, roughly 85% of them found once; the top ten carry roughly a quarter. Looked up from germline, CDR1 is SEHNR and CDR2 is FQNEAQ (reference sequence). V shed 5 bases and J shed 6 bases, with 16 bases lying between them. The CDR3 runs 15 residues.

J is TRBJ2-2 and V is TRBV7-9, with D possibly TRBD2 on 6 matching bases. The sequenced sample consisted of peripheral blood. This sequence originates from a woman of 80 years or more with acute or convalescent COVID-19. CDR3 sequence: CASSHNTGGAGELFF. The CDR3 region has the DNA TGTGCCAGCAGCCACAATACAGGCGGGGCCGGGGAGCTGTTTTTT. Full variable domain (rest looked up from reference TRBV7-9 and TRBJ2-2): DTGVSQNPRHKITKRGQNVTFRCDPISEHNRLYWYRQTLGQGPEFLTYFQNEAQLEKSRLLSDRFSAERPKGSFSTLEIQRTEQGDSAMYLCASSHNTGGAGELFFGEGSRLTVL.